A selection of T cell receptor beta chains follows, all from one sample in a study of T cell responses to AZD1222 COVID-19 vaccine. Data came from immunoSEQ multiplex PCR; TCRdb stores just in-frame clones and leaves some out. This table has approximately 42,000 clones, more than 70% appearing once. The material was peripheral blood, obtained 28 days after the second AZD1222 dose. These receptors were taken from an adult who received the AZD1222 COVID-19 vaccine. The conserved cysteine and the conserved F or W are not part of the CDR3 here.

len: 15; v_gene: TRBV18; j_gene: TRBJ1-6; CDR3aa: ASSPLDGGQYNSPLH
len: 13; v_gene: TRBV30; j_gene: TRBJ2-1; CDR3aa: AWTPPGLGYNEQF
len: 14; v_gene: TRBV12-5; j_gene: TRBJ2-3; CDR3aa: ASGTGTATSTDTQY
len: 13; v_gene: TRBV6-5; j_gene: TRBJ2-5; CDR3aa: ASRPPRGGQETQY
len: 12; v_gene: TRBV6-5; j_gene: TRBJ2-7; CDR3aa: ASSPPGKPYEQY
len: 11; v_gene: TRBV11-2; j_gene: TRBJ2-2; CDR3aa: ASRPGQGGELF
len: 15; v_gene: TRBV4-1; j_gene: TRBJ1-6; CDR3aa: ASRYTGTGDYNSPLH
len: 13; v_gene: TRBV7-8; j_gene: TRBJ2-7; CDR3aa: ASSLGAGANYEQY
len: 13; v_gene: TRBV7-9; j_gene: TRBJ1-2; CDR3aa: ASSPDRDHNYGYT
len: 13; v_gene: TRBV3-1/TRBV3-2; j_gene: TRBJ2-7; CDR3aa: ASSSKPPGVGEQY
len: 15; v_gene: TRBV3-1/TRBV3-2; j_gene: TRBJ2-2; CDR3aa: ASRLTHRGDSIGELF
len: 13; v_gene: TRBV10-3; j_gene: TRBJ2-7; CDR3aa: AISQNLRDSHEQY
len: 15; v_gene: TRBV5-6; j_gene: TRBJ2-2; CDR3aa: ASSLDRVLTTPGELF
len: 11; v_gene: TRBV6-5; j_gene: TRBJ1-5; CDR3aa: ASSYDSGQPQH
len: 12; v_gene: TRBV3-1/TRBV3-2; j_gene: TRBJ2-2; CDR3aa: ASSQASEYGELF
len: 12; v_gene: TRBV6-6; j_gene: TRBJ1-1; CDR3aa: ASSFDSRNTEAF
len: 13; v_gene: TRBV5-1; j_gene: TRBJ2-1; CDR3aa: ASSRSPARGNEQF
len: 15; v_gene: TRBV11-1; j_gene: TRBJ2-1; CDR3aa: ASSLALSGVGYNEQF
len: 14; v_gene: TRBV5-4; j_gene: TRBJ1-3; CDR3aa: ASSSATGRSGNTIY
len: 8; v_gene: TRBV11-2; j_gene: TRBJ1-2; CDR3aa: ASSLGPTT
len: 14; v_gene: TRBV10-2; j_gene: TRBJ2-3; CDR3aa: ASRPQLAGGPDTQY
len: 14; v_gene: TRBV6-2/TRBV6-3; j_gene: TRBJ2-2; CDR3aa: ASSYSSVTLAGELF
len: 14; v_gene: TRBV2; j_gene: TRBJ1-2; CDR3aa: ASSDYLTILPYGYT
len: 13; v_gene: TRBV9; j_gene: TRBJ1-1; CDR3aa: ASSPAGGENTEAF
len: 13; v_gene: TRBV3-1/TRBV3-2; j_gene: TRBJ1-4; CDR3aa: ASSRLTGTGNGLF
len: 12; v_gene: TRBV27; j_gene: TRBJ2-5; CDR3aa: ASSLVSAQETQY
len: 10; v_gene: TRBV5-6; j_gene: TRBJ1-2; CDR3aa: ASSLWGSGYT
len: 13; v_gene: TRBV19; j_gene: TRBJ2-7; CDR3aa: ASSLLAGETYEQY
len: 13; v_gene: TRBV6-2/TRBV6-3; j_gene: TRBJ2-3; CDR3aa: ASSYHRGMTDTQY
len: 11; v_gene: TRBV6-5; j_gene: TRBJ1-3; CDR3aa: ASPTGSGNTIY
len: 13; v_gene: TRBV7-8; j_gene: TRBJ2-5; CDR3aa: ASSLGLTDQETQY
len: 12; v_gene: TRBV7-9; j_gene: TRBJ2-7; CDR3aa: ASSAPGLSYEQY
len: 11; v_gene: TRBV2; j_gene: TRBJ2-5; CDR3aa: ASRWGREETQY
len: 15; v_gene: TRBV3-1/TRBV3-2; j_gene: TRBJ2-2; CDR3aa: ASSQASALANTGELF
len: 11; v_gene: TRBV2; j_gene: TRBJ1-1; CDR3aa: ASSHGSGTEAF
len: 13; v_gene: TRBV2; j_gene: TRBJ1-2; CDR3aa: ASSDDRGRSRGYT
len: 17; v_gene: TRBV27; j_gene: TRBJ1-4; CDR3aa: ASSLYGTGGAATNEKLF
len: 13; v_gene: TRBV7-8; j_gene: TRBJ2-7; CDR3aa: ASSPTWGTGDEQY
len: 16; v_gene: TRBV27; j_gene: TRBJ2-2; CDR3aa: ASSPGLAGALNTGELF
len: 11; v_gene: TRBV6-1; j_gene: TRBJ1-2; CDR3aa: ASSERRMYGYT